What follows are 8 T cell receptor beta chains derived from one specimen sequenced in a study of shared clonotypes between healthy human individuals. Repertoires were generated with immunoSEQ multiplex PCR, while TCRdb's copy carries only in-frame clones and drops some. This repertoire shows roughly 700,000 clones, around 90% found once; its top ten account for 34%. Sequencing was done on a sample of memory CD8+ T cells from PBMCs. Subset noted: CD45RO+ cells pooled with CCR7-negative TemRA cells. All receptors derive from a man aged 18 to 29 in good health. Some clones in this sample may be carry-over from other donors' samples.

The chain uses TRBV4-1 and TRBJ2-1; D not resolved. The V gene's germline CDR1 is MGHRA and CDR2 YSYEKL. The CDR3 covers 14 residues. V dropped 4 bases and J dropped 5 bases, with 12 bases sitting between them. CDR3 sequence (DNA): TGCGCCAGCAGCCGGCCCCTCCCCAACAATGAGCAGTTCTTC. This encodes CASSRPLPNNEQFF.

V gene TRBV5-1 combines with J gene TRBJ1-1; D is perhaps TRBD1 (5 bases). V lost 0 bases and J 5 bases, leaving 26 bases between the germline ends. The V gene's germline CDR1 is SGHRS and CDR2 YFSETQ. The CDR3 totals 19 residues. CDR3 sequence reads: CASSLEPTRLGPIGTEAFF. CDR3 DNA sequence: TGCGCCAGCAGCTTGGAACCTACAAGGTTGGGGCCAATAGGTACTGAAGCTTTCTTT.

This clone was detected a few times. The DNA for the CDR3 is TGTGCCAGCGGATCGGGGTTGAACACTGAAGCTTTCTTT. It translates to CASGSGLNTEAFF. The V gene is TRBV27, the J gene TRBJ1-1; the D is unclear. This CDR3 is 13 amino acids long. Germline V gives CDR1 MNHEY, CDR2 SMNVEV (reference sequence). The germline V and J ends were trimmed by 8 bases and 0 bases, with 10 bases remaining between them.

This clone was detected once. V and J are TRBV9 and TRBJ2-1; 11 bases fit TRBD1. V shed 3 bases and J 0 bases; nucleotides not matched to a gene: 17. Germline-derived CDR1 and CDR2 are SGDLS and YYNGEE. The length of the CDR3 is 21 residues. The CDR3 DNA reads TGTGCCAGCAGCGGAGCCCGAGGACAGGGGGCTATAGCGGGCTCCTACAATGAGCAGTTCTTC. It specifies CASSGARGQGAIAGSYNEQFF.

This chain links TRBV2 with TRBJ2-1, with D unresolved. Germline loops: CDR1 SNHLY, CDR2 FYNNEI. The CDR3 has 12 residues. V was trimmed by 10 bases and J by 6 bases, leaving 13 bases between them. The CDR3 bases are TGTGCCAACTCGACAAGGTCCAATGAGCAGTTCTTC. It yields the protein CANSTRSNEQFF.

V usage is TRBV27 and J usage is TRBJ1-1, with TRBD1 as a possible D gene (5 bases). The ends were cut back, 6 bases at V and 2 bases at J, with 13 bases in the middle. CDR1 and CDR2 (germline): MNHEY, SMNVEV (reference sequence). The CDR3 totals 14 residues. The CDR3 loop is CASRERGLNTEAFF. For the CDR3, the DNA is TGTGCCAGCAGGGAAAGGGGCCTCAACACTGAAGCTTTCTTT.

The chain carries TRBV7-6 and TRBJ2-5; the D gene is possibly TRBD2 (6 bases). The CDR3 has 16 residues. Looked up from germline, CDR1 is SGHVS and CDR2 is FNYEAQ. Between the trimmed V and J ends, which lost 0 bases and 7 bases, there was a span of 18 bases. The CDR3 coding sequence is TGTGCCAGCAGCTTAGCGTCAATGGGGACTCCGGGGACCCAGTACTTC. Translated, it gives CASSLASMGTPGTQYF.

This sequence joins TRBV6-5 and TRBJ2-7, with 7 bases lining up with TRBD1. CDR3 length: 15 residues. Germline-derived CDR1 and CDR2 are MNHEY and SVGAGI. The V and J ends lost 0 bases and 2 bases, in that order; junction bases with no gene match: 4. The CDR3 reads CASSYSGTEPYEQYF. Here the CDR3 DNA reads TGTGCCAGCAGTTACTCGGGGACAGAGCCCTACGAGCAGTACTTC.